This is a list of T cell receptor beta chains from one sample in a study of T cell repertoires in cytomegalovirus infection. TCRdb passed the reads through MiXCR, listing each CDR3 protein once. The sample lists fewer than 700,000 distinct CDR3 sequences, 24% occurring once. The sample consisted of CD8+ T cells from PBMCs. The receptor source for this set is a human donor in good health (CMV status not recorded). Some clones in this sample may be carry-over from other donors' samples. Each CDR3 is given with its conserved first and last residue. Fields, in order: J gene, clone size, D gene, V gene, CDR3 DNA, CDR3 protein. D genes are given only for firm matches. Not all rows give a size; the values are once, few, many and, for expanded clones, a class.

J: TRBJ2-2
size: NA
D: TRBD2
V: TRBV28
DNA: TGTGCCAGCAGTTTTGTCGGGGGGGCCGTCGGGGAGCTGTTTTTT
CDR3: CASSFVGGAVGELFF

J: TRBJ2-3
size: many
D: NA
V: TRBV7-6
DNA: TGTGCCAGCAGCCCGCGAGGGTGGGACACAGATACGCAGTATTTT
CDR3: CASSPRGWDTDTQYF

J: TRBJ2-7
size: many
D: NA
V: TRBV11-2
DNA: TGTGCCAGCAGCCCGACCTTAGGGGAGCAGTACTTC
CDR3: CASSPTLGEQYF

J: TRBJ1-2
size: few
D: TRBD1
V: TRBV28
DNA: TGTGCCAGCAGTTTGGCAATCGGTAGGGGGCGAGGCTACACCTTC
CDR3: CASSLAIGRGRGYTF

J: TRBJ2-3
size: NA
D: NA
V: TRBV7-2
DNA: TGTGCCAGCAGCCCTCGAGAGGAGCCAGATACGCAGTATTTT
CDR3: CASSPREEPDTQYF

J: TRBJ1-1
size: many
D: NA
V: TRBV28
DNA: TGTGCCAGCAGTCCCCCGGTTCGGGGCGCAGAAGCTTTCTTT
CDR3: CASSPPVRGAEAFF

J: TRBJ1-2
size: few
D: NA
V: TRBV29-1
DNA: TGCAGCGTTCTTCAGAGTACTTCTAACTATGGCTACACCTTC
CDR3: CSVLQSTSNYGYTF

J: TRBJ2-5
size: NA
D: NA
V: TRBV7-9
DNA: TGTGCCAGCAGCCGTGTTGGACAGAAAGAGACCCAGTACTTC
CDR3: CASSRVGQKETQYF

J: TRBJ1-2
size: NA
D: NA
V: TRBV7-9
DNA: TGTGCCAGCAGCTTAGAGACAGCGGATAGTGGCTACACCTTC
CDR3: CASSLETADSGYTF

J: TRBJ2-1
size: many
D: TRBD1
V: TRBV7-6
DNA: TGTGCCAGCAGCTTAGGGACAGGGTTCAATGAGCAGTTCTTC
CDR3: CASSLGTGFNEQFF

J: TRBJ1-1
size: NA
D: NA
V: TRBV14
DNA: TGTGCCAGCAGCCAATGGGCGAACACTGAAGCTTTCTTT
CDR3: CASSQWANTEAFF

J: TRBJ1-2
size: few
D: NA
V: TRBV6-2/TRBV6-3
DNA: TGTGCCAGCAGTTACACAATCAATGGCTACACCTTC
CDR3: CASSYTINGYTF

J: TRBJ2-1
size: NA
D: NA
V: TRBV5-6
DNA: TGTGCCAGCAGCTTCCGGGGAGACTACAATGAGCAGTTCTTC
CDR3: CASSFRGDYNEQFF

J: TRBJ2-3
size: NA
D: TRBD2
V: TRBV4-1
DNA: TGCGCCAGCAGCCGAGGACTAGCGAGCACAGATACGCAGTATTTT
CDR3: CASSRGLASTDTQYF

J: TRBJ2-2
size: NA
D: TRBD2
V: TRBV28
DNA: TGTGCCAGCAGTTTAAAGGCAGGGCTAGCGGCCGGGGAGCTGTTTTTT
CDR3: CASSLKAGLAAGELFF

J: TRBJ2-5
size: many
D: NA
V: TRBV12-3/TRBV12-4
DNA: TGTGCCAGCAGACGCCGGACGGACCAAGAGACCCAGTACTTC
CDR3: CASRRRTDQETQYF

J: TRBJ2-7
size: few
D: NA
V: TRBV4-1
DNA: TGCGCCAGCAGCCAAGGGCTAGACGCCTACGAGCAGTACTTC
CDR3: CASSQGLDAYEQYF

J: TRBJ1-4
size: many
D: NA
V: TRBV28
DNA: TGTGCCAGCAGTTACGGCCTCAAGGGAAAACTGTTTTTT
CDR3: CASSYGLKGKLFF

J: TRBJ2-1
size: NA
D: TRBD2
V: TRBV5-4
DNA: TGTGTCAGCAGCTCCCCAAAATACGATGACGGGGGGTTGGTGTCCGATGAGCAGTTCTTC
CDR3: CVSSSPKYDDGGLVSDEQFF

J: TRBJ2-3
size: NA
D: NA
V: TRBV2
DNA: TGTGCCAGTCCTACAACTTCCTACACAGATACGCAGTATTTT
CDR3: CASPTTSYTDTQYF

J: TRBJ2-3
size: few
D: NA
V: TRBV20-1
DNA: TGCAGCACAATTAGGGTCGATGGGGCAGATACGCAGTATTTT
CDR3: CSTIRVDGADTQYF

J: TRBJ1-2
size: NA
D: TRBD1
V: TRBV20-1
DNA: TGCAGTGCAAAAAACAGGGGGCGGACCTATGGCTACACCTTC
CDR3: CSAKNRGRTYGYTF

J: TRBJ1-1
size: NA
D: NA
V: TRBV7-9
DNA: TGTGCCAGCAGCTTAGCCCGTTTGGGCACTGAAGCTTTCTTT
CDR3: CASSLARLGTEAFF

J: TRBJ1-2
size: few
D: TRBD1
V: TRBV7-9
DNA: TGTGCCAGCAGCGAACGGCCGGGACAGGGAGCCAAAATCAACTGGGGCTACACCTTC
CDR3: CASSERPGQGAKINWGYTF

J: TRBJ2-1
size: NA
D: NA
V: TRBV15
DNA: TGTGCCACCAGCAGAGATACCAGCAATGAGCAGTTCTTC
CDR3: CATSRDTSNEQFF

J: TRBJ2-2
size: many
D: NA
V: TRBV5-6
DNA: TGTGCCAGCAGCTTGTTCCCGTCGAGGAACACCGGGGAGCTGTTTTTT
CDR3: CASSLFPSRNTGELFF

J: TRBJ2-3
size: many
D: NA
V: TRBV7-8
DNA: TGTGCCAGCAGCTACAGGGTTAGCACAGATACGCAGTATTTT
CDR3: CASSYRVSTDTQYF

J: TRBJ2-7
size: NA
D: TRBD1
V: TRBV5-1
DNA: TGCGCCAGCAGCGCCTCCGGGACAGGATACGAGCAGTACTTC
CDR3: CASSASGTGYEQYF

J: TRBJ2-6
size: once
D: TRBD1
V: TRBV12-3/TRBV12-4
DNA: TGTGCCAGCAGTTTTGCCGCACAGGGGACAGGGGCCAACGTCCTGACTTTC
CDR3: CASSFAAQGTGANVLTF

J: TRBJ2-7
size: many
D: NA
V: TRBV12-3/TRBV12-4
DNA: TGTGCCAGCAGTCCCGGCGGAGGGGACGAGCAGTACTTC
CDR3: CASSPGGGDEQYF

J: TRBJ2-2
size: NA
D: NA
V: TRBV10-3
DNA: TGTGCCATCTGGCTCCGGGACAGGACGCGAGCGGGAGACGGGGAGCTGTTTTTT
CDR3: CAIWLRDRTRAGDGELFF

J: TRBJ2-2
size: NA
D: NA
V: TRBV4-2
DNA: TGTGCCAGCAGCCAAGATGCAGGGGGGGGTGTAAGAGCCGGGGAGCTGTTTTTT
CDR3: CASSQDAGGGVRAGELFF

J: TRBJ2-1
size: NA
D: TRBD2
V: TRBV12-5
DNA: TGTGCTAGTGGTAAACGGGGGGGCGAACAGCTCTTC
CDR3: CASGKRGGEQLF

J: TRBJ1-5
size: few
D: NA
V: TRBV6-5
DNA: TGTGCCAGCAGCCGCGACAGGTACCATACTAGCAATCAGCCCCAGCATTTT
CDR3: CASSRDRYHTSNQPQHF

J: TRBJ1-1
size: many
D: TRBD1
V: TRBV19
DNA: TGTGCCAGTAGTATAAAAGACAGGGCCACTGAAGCTTTCTTT
CDR3: CASSIKDRATEAFF

J: TRBJ2-5
size: many
D: TRBD2
V: TRBV7-2
DNA: TGTGCCAGCAGCCGTACTAGCGTCGAGACCCAGTACTTC
CDR3: CASSRTSVETQYF

J: TRBJ1-1
size: NA
D: TRBD1
V: TRBV5-1
DNA: TGCGCCAGCAGCTTGGGACAGGGGGCATGGTACGATGAAGCTTTCTTT
CDR3: CASSLGQGAWYDEAFF

J: TRBJ2-4
size: few
D: NA
V: TRBV19
DNA: TGTGCCAGTAGCCTTTATCCGGGACCAGGGGACATTCAGTACTTC
CDR3: CASSLYPGPGDIQYF

J: TRBJ1-1
size: few
D: TRBD1
V: TRBV27
DNA: TGTGCCAGCAGTCTTAAGAGGCCCAGGGACAGGGCGAACACTGAAGCTTTCTTT
CDR3: CASSLKRPRDRANTEAFF

J: TRBJ2-5
size: NA
D: TRBD2
V: TRBV9
DNA: TGTGCCAGCAGCGTAGGGACTAGCGATTGGGAGACCCAGTACTTC
CDR3: CASSVGTSDWETQYF

J: TRBJ1-5
size: once
D: TRBD1
V: TRBV2
DNA: TGTGCCAGTAGGGTGACAGGGGTTAGCAATCAGCCCCAGCATTTT
CDR3: CASRVTGVSNQPQHF

J: TRBJ2-3
size: NA
D: NA
V: TRBV28
DNA: TGTGCCAGCAGTTTTTTGGGGGGAGGTACGCAGTATTTT
CDR3: CASSFLGGGTQYF

J: TRBJ2-1
size: NA
D: TRBD2
V: TRBV29-1
DNA: TGCAGCGTTACTAGCGGGGGGGCTTTCAATGAGCAGTTCTTC
CDR3: CSVTSGGAFNEQFF

J: TRBJ1-2
size: NA
D: NA
V: TRBV12-3/TRBV12-4
DNA: TGTGCCAGCAGCTCTAACGTGGAGAACTATGGCTACACCTTC
CDR3: CASSSNVENYGYTF

J: TRBJ2-5
size: few
D: NA
V: TRBV7-9
DNA: TGTGCCAGCAGCCCGAGCGGGCTCATCCCCTACCAAGAGACCCAGTACTTC
CDR3: CASSPSGLIPYQETQYF

J: TRBJ2-1
size: many
D: TRBD2
V: TRBV7-9
DNA: TGTGCCAGCAGCTTCCCTTTAGCGGGGGAGAAAGTCCATGAGCAGTTCTTC
CDR3: CASSFPLAGEKVHEQFF

J: TRBJ2-1
size: NA
D: TRBD1
V: TRBV10-3
DNA: TGTGCCGTCCAGGGGGTCAAGGAGCAGTTCTTC
CDR3: CAVQGVKEQFF

J: TRBJ2-3
size: NA
D: NA
V: TRBV12-3/TRBV12-4
DNA: TGTGCCAGCACCTTCACACCGGATACGCAGTATTTT
CDR3: CASTFTPDTQYF

J: TRBJ1-1
size: NA
D: NA
V: TRBV7-9
DNA: TGTGCCAGCAGCCCCCCCGGAAATTCGGACACTGAAGCTTTCTTT
CDR3: CASSPPGNSDTEAFF

J: TRBJ2-7
size: many
D: NA
V: TRBV7-6
DNA: TGTGCCAGCAGCTTAGTAGGGAATTGGGGCGAGCAGTACTTC
CDR3: CASSLVGNWGEQYF

J: TRBJ2-7
size: NA
D: NA
V: TRBV5-5
DNA: TGTGCCAGCAGCTTAGCCTCGGGGGTGCTAATCTACGAGCAGTACTTC
CDR3: CASSLASGVLIYEQYF

J: TRBJ1-1
size: many
D: NA
V: TRBV7-8
DNA: TGTGCCAGCGGGTCGAACCCAGGGTTGGACACTGAAGCTTTCTTT
CDR3: CASGSNPGLDTEAFF

J: TRBJ2-1
size: NA
D: NA
V: TRBV20-1
DNA: TGCAGTGCTAACATGGGATTCTACAATGAGCAGTTCTTC
CDR3: CSANMGFYNEQFF

J: TRBJ2-7
size: NA
D: NA
V: TRBV27
DNA: TGTGCCAGCAGTTTTAGGCTGGTGCAGGGTCTGTACTTC
CDR3: CASSFRLVQGLYF

J: TRBJ1-1
size: many
D: NA
V: TRBV28
DNA: TGTGCCAGCAGTTTATTAAAGAGCACTGAAGCTTTCTTT
CDR3: CASSLLKSTEAFF

J: TRBJ2-7
size: once
D: TRBD2
V: TRBV15
DNA: TGTGCCACCAGCAGAGATCGGCTAGCGGGGTTATCCTACGAGCAGTACTTC
CDR3: CATSRDRLAGLSYEQYF

J: TRBJ1-4
size: NA
D: NA
V: TRBV18
DNA: TGTGCCAGCTCACCAAGCCGACTTGAAAAACTGTTTTTT
CDR3: CASSPSRLEKLFF

J: TRBJ1-1
size: few
D: NA
V: TRBV6-2/TRBV6-3
DNA: TGTGCCACCGAACAATTGGGCTCTGAAGCTTTCTTT
CDR3: CATEQLGSEAFF

J: TRBJ1-5
size: many
D: TRBD1
V: TRBV12-3/TRBV12-4
DNA: TGTGCCAGCAGTTTAGGGTCTCGACAGGGCGTATATCAGCCCCAGCATTTT
CDR3: CASSLGSRQGVYQPQHF

J: TRBJ2-1
size: few
D: TRBD2
V: TRBV11-1
DNA: TGTGCCAGCAGCCGATACTATCGGGGGGTAGAGTACAATGAGCAGTTCTTC
CDR3: CASSRYYRGVEYNEQFF